A single T cell receptor beta chain is shown here with its context. The specificity of this receptor is unknown. Base qualities are not at hand, and no much larger clone is one base apart. The same CDR3 is also encoded by other DNA sequences in this sample. This record comes from a study of control samples from healthy donors and cancer patients (dated by TCRdb to the early 2020s). The library was built by means of the immunoSEQ multiplex PCR assay. Entries here come from immuneACCESS through TCRdb and include only in-frame sequences with V and J called. Some clones fail to appear in such tables; in the studies checked, an unresolved V gene covers under half of the shortfall, and the cause of the remainder is unknown. This sample has about 180,000 clones in its table, and around 89% of those were observed once. Jointly, the top ten make up around 1.4% of the sample. From cysteine to phenylalanine, the CDR3 is 13 amino acids long. The retained sequence is limited to the CDR3, 39 bases, with the frame set at the first base. The germline V gene encodes CDR1 MNHNY and CDR2 SVGAGI (reference sequence). V is shortened by 3 bases, J by 5 bases, and the region joining them spans 8 bases.

The origin of this receptor is a woman aged 45-59 years in good health. The chain couples TRBV6-6 to TRBJ1-5; there is no confident call for the D gene. The sample taken for sequencing was blood. Here is the DNA: TGTGCCAGCAGTTATTCGGGTGATCAGCCCCAGCATTTT. This gives the protein CASSYSGDQPQHF.